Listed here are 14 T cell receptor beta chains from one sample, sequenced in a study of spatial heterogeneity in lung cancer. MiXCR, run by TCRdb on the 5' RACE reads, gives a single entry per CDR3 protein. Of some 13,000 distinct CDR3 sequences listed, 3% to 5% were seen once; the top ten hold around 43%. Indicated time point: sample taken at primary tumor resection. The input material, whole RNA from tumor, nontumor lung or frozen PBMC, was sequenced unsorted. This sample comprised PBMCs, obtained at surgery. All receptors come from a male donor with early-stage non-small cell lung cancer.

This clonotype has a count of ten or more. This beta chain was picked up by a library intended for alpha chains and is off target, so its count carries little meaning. Written as DNA, the CDR3 is TGTGCCAGCTCACCTGGACTAGCGGGAGCAGATACGCAGTATTTT. It yields the protein CASSPGLAGADTQYF. The chain combines TRBV18 with TRBJ2-3, with TRBD2 matching 13 bases. J lost 4 bases, V lost 3 bases, and 1 base had no gene match. Germline CDR1 is KGHSH and CDR2 is LQKENI. The CDR3 loop spans 15 amino acids. Filled out from reference TRBV18 and TRBJ2-3, the complete variable domain reads NAGVMQNPRHLVRRRGQEARLRCSPMKGHSHVYWYRQLPEEGLKFMVYLQKENIIDESGMPKERFSAEFPKEGPSILRIQQVVRGDSAAYFCASSPGLAGADTQYFGPGTRLTVL.

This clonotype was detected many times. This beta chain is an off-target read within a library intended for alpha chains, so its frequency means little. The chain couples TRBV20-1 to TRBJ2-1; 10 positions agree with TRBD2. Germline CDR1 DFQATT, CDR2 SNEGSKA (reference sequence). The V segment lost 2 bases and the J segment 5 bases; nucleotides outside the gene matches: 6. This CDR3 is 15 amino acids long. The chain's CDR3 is CSARLGLAVNNEQFF. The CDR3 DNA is TGCAGTGCTAGATTAGGACTAGCGGTTAACAATGAGCAGTTCTTC.

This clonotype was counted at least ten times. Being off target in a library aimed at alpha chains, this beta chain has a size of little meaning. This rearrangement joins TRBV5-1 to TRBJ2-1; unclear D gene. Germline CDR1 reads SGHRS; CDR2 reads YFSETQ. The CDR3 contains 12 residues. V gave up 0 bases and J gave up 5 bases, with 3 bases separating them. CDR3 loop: CASSLDHNEQFF. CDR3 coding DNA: TGCGCCAGCAGCTTGGACCACAATGAGCAGTTCTTC.

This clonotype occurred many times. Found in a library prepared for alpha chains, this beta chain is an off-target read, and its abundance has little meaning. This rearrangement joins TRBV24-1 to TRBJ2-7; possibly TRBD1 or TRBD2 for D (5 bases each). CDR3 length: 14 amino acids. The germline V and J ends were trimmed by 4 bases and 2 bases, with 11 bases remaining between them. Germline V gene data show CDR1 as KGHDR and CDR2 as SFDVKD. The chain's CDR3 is CATSDGTSTYEQYF. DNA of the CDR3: TGTGCCACCAGTGACGGGACCTCCACCTACGAGCAGTACTTC.

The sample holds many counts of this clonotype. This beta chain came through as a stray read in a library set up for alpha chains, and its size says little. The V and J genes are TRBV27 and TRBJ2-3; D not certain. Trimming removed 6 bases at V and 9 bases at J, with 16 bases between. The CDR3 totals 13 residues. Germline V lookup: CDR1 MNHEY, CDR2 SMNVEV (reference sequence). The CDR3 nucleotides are TGTGCCAGCAGAGAAGGACCGGGCCTAACGCAGTATTTT. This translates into CASREGPGLTQYF.

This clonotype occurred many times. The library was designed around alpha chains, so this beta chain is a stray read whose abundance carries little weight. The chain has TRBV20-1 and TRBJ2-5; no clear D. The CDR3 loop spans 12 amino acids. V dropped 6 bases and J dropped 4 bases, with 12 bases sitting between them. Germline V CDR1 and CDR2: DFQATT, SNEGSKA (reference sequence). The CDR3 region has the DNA TGCAGTGCCGGAAAAAATTCAGAGACCCAGTACTTC. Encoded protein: CSAGKNSETQYF.

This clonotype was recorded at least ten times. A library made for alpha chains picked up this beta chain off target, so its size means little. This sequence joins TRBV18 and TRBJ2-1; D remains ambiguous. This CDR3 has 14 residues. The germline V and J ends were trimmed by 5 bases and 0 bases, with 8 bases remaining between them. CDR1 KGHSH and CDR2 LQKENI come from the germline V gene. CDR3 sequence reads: CASSVVPSYNEQFF. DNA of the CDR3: TGTGCCAGCTCAGTGGTCCCCTCCTACAATGAGCAGTTCTTC.

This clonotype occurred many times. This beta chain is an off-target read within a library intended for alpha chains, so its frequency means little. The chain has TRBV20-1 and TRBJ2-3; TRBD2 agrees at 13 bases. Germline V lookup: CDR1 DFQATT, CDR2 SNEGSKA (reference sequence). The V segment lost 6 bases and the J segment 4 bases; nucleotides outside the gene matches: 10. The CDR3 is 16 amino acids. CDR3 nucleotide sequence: TGCAGTGCCTCATCAGGACTAGCGGGAGAGGCAGATACGCAGTATTTT. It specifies CSASSGLAGEADTQYF.

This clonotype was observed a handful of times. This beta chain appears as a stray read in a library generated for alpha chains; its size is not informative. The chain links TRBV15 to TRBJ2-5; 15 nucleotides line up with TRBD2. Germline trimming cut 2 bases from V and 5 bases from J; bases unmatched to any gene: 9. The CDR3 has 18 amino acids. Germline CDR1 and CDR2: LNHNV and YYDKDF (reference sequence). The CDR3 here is CATSRRILGTSGRETQYF. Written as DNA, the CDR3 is TGTGCCACCAGCAGACGTATCCTAGGGACTAGCGGGAGGGAGACCCAGTACTTC.

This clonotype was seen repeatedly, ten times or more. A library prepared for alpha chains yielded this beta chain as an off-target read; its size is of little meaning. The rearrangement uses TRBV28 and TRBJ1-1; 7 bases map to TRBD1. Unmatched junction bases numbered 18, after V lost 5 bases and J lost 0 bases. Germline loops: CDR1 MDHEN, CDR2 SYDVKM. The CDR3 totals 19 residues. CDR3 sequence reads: CASSPQGDLGGLMNTEAFF. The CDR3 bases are TGTGCCAGCAGTCCCCAGGGCGACCTAGGGGGCCTGATGAACACTGAAGCTTTCTTT.

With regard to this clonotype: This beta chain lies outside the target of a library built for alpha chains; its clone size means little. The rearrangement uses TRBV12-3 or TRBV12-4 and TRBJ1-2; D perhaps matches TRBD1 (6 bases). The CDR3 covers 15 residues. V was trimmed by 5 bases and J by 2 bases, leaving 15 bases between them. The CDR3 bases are TGTGCCAGCAGTCCAGGTGGAGGGGGGAACTATGGCTACACCTTC. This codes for CASSPGGGGNYGYTF.

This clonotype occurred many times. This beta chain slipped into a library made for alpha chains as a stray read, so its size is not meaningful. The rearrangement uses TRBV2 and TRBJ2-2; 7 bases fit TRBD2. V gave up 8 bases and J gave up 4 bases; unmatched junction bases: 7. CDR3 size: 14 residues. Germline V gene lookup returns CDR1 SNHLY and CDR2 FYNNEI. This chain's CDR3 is CASGRLATTGELFF. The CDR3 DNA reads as TGTGCCAGCGGCAGACTAGCTACCACCGGGGAGCTGTTTTTT.

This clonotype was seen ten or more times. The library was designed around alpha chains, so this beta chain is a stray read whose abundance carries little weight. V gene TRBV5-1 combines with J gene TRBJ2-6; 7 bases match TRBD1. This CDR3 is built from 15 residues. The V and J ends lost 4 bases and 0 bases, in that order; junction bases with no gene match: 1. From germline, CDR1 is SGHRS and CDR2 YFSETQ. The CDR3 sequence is CASSRQGSGANVLTF. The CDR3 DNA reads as TGCGCCAGCAGCCGACAGGGCTCTGGGGCCAACGTCCTGACTTTC.

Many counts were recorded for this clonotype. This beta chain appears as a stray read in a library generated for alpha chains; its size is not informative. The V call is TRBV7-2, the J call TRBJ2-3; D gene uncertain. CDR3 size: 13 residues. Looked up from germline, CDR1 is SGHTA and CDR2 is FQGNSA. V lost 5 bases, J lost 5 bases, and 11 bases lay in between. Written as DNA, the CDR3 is TGTGCCAGCAGCCCCCAAAGTGGAGATACGCAGTATTTT. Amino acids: CASSPQSGDTQYF.